Reported below is one T cell receptor beta chain. The protocol was immunoSEQ multiplex PCR, while the TCRdb copy is restricted to in-frame clones and leaves out a portion. The table has 250,000 to 350,000 clones, 86% seen once; the top ten hold 10% to 15%. The ends were cut back, 4 bases at V and 4 bases at J, with 17 bases in the middle. The CDR3 runs to 15 residues. Per the germline V gene, CDR1 is KGHSH and CDR2 is LQKENI. The source of the sample is a study of blood T cell repertoires in COVID-19. Source material: peripheral blood. The source is a woman between 65 and 79 years old with COVID-19, enrolled during active disease. This rearrangement joins TRBV18 to TRBJ2-7; maybe TRBD2 (6 bases). CDR3 sequence reads: CASSLSTGSLYEQYF. The CDR3 coding sequence is TGTGCCAGCTCACTTAGCACCGGGAGCCTATACGAGCAGTACTTC.